The sequence of this T cell receptor (beta chain) was determined in a study of blood T cell repertoires in COVID-19. Study-level information: Spain, Italy and the United States supplied samples that represented acute and convalescent COVID-19.

Trimming took off 7 bases at V and 2 bases at J, with 25 bases between the two ends. This CDR3 contains 18 residues. Germline assignment: CDR1 MDHEN and CDR2 SYDVKM. Authors' data handling: Scientists estimated how many nucleated cells there were by amplifying reference gene primers. Assay: immunoSEQ multiplex PCR; the TCRdb copy retains only in-frame clones and omits some. The V and J calls and the clone size are those of that table, but D and trimming were determined from the DNA. The profile shows about 210,000 clones, 90% to 95% of them singletons. The rearrangement links TRBV28 to TRBJ2-3; tentatively, D is TRBD2 (6 bases). Sequencing input: peripheral blood. The sequence was collected from a young man with acute or convalescent COVID-19. CDR3 in amino acids: CASTKTTAGQGNTDTQYF. CDR3 in DNA: TGTGCCAGCACCAAAACCACCGCGGGGCAGGGAAACACAGATACGCAGTATTTT.